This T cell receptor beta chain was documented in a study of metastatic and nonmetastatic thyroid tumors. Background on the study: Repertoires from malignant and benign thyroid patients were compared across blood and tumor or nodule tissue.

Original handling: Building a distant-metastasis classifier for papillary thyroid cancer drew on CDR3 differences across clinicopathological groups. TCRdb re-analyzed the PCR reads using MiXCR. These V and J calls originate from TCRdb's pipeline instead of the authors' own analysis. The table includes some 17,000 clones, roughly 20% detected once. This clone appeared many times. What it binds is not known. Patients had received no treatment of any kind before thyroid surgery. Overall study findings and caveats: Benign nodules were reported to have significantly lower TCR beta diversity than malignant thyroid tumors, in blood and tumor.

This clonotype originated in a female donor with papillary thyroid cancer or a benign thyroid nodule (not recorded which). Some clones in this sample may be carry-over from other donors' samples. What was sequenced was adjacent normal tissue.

Here the CDR3 DNA reads TGTGCCAGCAACCTAGCGGGAGGTAGTGAGCAGTTCTTC. Protein sequence: CASNLAGGSEQFF. V is TRBV9 and J is TRBJ2-1; 11 nucleotides align to TRBD2. The V segment lost 6 bases and the J segment 9 bases; nucleotides outside the gene matches: 5. The V gene's germline CDR1 is SGDLS and CDR2 YYNGEE. The CDR3 length is 13 residues.